This T cell receptor (beta chain) is drawn from a study of identical twins. Study outcomes and limitations: The models systematically underestimated how much out-of-frame TCR alpha was shared in monozygotic twins.

In this sample, this clonotype turned up many times. Its antigen remains unidentified. This CDR3 has 12 residues. Trimming took 5 bases from V and 6 from J, leaving 8 bases between them. All of the donors were Caucasians in good health. Each CDR3 protein gets one entry after TCRdb re-called the 5' RACE reads with MiXCR. Of 750,000 to 950,000 distinct CDR3 sequences listed, 9% to 15% are singletons. The same sample was also used in a study of yellow fever vaccine responses in identical twins.

Sequencing was done on a sample of PBMCs. The source of this sequence is a woman aged 18-29 years in good health. The chain recombines TRBV12-3 or TRBV12-4 with TRBJ2-1; D not resolved. The CDR3 reads CASSEHANEQFF. The CDR3 DNA reads as TGTGCCAGCAGTGAGCACGCCAATGAGCAGTTCTTC.